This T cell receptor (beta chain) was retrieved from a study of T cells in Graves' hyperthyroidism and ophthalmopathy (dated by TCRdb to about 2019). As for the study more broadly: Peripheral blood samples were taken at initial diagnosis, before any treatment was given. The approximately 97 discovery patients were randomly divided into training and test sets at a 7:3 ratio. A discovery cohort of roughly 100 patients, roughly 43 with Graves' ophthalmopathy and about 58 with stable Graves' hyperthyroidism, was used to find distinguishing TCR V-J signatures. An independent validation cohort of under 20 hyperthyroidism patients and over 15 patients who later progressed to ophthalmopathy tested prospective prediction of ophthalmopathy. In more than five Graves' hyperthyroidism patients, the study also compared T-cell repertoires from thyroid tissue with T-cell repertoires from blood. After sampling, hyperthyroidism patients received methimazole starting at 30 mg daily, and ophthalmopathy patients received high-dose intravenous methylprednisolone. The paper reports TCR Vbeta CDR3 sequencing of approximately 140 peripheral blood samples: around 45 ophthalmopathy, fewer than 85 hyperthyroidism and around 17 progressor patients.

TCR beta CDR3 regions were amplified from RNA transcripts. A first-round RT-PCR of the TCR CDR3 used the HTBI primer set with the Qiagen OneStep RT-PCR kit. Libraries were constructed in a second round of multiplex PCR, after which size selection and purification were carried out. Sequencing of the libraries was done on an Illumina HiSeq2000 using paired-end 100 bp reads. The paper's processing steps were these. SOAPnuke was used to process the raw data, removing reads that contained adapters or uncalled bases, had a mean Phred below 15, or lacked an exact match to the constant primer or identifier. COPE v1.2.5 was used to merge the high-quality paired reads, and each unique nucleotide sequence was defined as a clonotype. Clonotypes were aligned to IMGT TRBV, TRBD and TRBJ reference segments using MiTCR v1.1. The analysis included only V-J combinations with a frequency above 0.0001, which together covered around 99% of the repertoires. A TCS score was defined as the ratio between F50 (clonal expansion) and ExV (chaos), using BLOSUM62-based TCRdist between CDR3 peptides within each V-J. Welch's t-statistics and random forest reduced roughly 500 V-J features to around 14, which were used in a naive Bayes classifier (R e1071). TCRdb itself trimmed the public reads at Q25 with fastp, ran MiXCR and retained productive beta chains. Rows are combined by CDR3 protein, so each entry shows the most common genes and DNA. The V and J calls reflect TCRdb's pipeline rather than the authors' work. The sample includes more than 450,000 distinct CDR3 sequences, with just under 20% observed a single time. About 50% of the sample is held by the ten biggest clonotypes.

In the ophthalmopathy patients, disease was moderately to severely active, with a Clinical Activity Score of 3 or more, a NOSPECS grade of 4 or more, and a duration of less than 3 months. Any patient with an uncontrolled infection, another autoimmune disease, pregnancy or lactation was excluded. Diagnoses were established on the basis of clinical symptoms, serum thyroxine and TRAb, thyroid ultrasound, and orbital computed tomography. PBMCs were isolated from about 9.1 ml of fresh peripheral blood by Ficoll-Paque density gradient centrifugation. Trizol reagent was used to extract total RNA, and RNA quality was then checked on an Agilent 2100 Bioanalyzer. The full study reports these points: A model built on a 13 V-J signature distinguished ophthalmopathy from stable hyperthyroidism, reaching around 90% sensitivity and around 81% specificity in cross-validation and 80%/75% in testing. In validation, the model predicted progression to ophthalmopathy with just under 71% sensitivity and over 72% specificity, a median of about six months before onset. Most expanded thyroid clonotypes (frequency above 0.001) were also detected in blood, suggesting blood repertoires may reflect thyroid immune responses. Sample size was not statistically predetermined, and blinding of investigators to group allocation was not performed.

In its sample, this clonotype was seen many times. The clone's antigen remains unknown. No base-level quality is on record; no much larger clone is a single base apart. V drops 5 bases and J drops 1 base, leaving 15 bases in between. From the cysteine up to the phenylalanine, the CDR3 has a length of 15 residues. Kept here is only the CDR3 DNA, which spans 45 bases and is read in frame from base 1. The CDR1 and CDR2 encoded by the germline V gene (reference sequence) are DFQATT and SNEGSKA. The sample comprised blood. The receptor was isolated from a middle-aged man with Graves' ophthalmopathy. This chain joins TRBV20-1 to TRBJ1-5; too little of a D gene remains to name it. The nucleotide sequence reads TGCAGTGCTCCCCGCTGGGTGGGAAGCAATCAGCCCCAGCATTTT. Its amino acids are CSAPRWVGSNQPQHF.